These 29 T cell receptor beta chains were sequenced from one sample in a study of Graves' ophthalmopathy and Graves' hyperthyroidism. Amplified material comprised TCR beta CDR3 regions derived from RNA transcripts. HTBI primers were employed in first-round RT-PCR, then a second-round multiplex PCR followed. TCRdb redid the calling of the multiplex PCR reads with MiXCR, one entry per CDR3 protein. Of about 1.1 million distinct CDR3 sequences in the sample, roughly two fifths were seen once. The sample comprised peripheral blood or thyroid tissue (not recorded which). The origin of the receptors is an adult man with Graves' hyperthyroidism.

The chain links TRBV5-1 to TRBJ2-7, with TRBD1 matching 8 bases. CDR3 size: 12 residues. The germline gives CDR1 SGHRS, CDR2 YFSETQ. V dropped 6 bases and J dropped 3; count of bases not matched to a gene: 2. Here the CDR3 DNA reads TGCGCCAGCATCGGGACAGGCTACGAGCAGTACTTC. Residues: CASIGTGYEQYF.

In DNA, the CDR3 is TGTGCCATCAGTGGCAGTTCCTCTGGGGCCAACGTCCTGACTTTC. Protein: CAISGSSSGANVLTF. The chain combines TRBV10-3 with TRBJ2-6; D unresolved. V lost 4 bases, J lost 0 bases, and 7 bases lay in between. The CDR3 covers 15 residues. The germline CDR1 and CDR2 sequences are ENHRY and SYGVKD.

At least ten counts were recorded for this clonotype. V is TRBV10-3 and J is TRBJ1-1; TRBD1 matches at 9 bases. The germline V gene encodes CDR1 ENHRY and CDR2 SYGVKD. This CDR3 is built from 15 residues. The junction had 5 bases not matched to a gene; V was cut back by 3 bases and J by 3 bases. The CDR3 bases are TGTGCCATCAGTGACCCGGGACAGGGAGACACTGAAGCTTTCTTT. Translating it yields CAISDPGQGDTEAFF.

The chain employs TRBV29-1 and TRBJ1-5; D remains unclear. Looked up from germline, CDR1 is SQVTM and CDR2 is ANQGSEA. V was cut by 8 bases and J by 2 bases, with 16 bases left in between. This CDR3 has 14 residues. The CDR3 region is CSLVGPSRNQPQHF. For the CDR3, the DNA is TGCAGCTTAGTGGGCCCAAGCCGCAATCAGCCCCAGCATTTT.

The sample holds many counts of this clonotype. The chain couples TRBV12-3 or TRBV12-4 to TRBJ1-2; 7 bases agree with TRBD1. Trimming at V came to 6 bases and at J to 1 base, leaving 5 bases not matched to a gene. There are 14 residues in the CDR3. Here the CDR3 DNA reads TGTGCCAGCAGCCAGGGACAGATTAACTATGGCTACACCTTC. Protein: CASSQGQINYGYTF.

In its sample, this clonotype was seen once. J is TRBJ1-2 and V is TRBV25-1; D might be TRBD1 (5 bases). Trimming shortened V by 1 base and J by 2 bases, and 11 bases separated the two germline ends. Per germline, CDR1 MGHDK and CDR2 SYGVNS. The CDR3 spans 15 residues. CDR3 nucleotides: TGTGCCAGCAGTGAATTCCCGGGGCGGAACTATGGCTACACCTTC. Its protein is CASSEFPGRNYGYTF.

The CDR3 loop is CASSGARGTGRGYTF. The DNA for the CDR3 is TGTGCCAGCAGTGGGGCCCGCGGGACAGGGCGAGGCTACACCTTC. The chain uses TRBV25-1 and TRBJ1-2, with 9 bases matching TRBD1. This CDR3 is built from 15 residues. V was clipped by 4 bases and J by 8 bases; unmatched bases: 11. Germline V gene data show CDR1 as MGHDK and CDR2 as SYGVNS.

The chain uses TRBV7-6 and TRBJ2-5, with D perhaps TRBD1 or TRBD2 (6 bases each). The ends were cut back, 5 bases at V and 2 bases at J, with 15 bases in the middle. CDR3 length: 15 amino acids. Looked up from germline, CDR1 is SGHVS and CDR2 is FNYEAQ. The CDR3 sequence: CASSQEGGGQETQYF. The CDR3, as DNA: TGTGCCAGCAGCCAAGAAGGAGGGGGTCAAGAGACCCAGTACTTC.

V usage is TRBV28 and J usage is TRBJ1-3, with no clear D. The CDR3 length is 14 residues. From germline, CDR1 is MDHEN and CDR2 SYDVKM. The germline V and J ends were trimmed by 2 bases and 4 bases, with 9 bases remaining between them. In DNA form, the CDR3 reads TGTGCCAGCAGTTTACCCGGACCCGGAAACACCATATATTTT. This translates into CASSLPGPGNTIYF.

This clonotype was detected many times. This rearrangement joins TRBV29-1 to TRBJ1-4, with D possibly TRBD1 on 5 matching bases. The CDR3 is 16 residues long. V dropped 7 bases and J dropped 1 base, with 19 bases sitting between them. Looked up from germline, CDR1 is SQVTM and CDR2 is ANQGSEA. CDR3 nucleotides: TGCAGCGCCAAAACCGGGACCAAGTTAACTAATGAAAAACTGTTTTTT. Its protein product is CSAKTGTKLTNEKLFF.

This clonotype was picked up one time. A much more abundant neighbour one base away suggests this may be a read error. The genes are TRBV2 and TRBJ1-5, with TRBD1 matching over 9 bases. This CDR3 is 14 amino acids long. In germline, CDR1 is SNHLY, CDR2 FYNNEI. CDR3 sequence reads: CASRGQGWNQLQHF. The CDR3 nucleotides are TGTGCCAGCAGGGGACAGGGTTGGAATCAGCTCCAGCATTTT.

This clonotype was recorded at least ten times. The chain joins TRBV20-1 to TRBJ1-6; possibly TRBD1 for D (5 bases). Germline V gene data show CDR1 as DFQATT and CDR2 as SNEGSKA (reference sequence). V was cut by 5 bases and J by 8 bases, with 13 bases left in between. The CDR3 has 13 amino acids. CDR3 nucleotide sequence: TGCAGTGCTCGGACCGGGGGGTATTCACCCCTCCACTTT. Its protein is CSARTGGYSPLHF.

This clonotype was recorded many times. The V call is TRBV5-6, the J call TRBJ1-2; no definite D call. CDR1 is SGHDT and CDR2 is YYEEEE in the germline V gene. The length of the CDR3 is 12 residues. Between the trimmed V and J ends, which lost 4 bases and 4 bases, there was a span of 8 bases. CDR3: CASSHTGYGYTF. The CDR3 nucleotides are TGTGCCAGCAGCCATACGGGCTATGGCTACACCTTC.

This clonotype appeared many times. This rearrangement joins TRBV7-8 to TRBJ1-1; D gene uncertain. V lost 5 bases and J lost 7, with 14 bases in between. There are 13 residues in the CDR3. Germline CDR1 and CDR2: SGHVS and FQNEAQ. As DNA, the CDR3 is TGTGCCAGCAGCATCAGGAGGGAGGGTGAAGCTTTCTTT. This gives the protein CASSIRREGEAFF.

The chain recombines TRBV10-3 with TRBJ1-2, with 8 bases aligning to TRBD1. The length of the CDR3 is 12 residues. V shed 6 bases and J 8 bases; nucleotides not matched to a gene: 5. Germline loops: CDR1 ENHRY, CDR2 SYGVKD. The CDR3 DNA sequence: TGTGCCATCAGAGACAGGGGAGTCGGCTACACCTTC. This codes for CAIRDRGVGYTF.

The DNA of the CDR3 is TGCGCCAGCAGCCCAGAATACAGGGGATCTAACGAGCAGTACTTC. This encodes CASSPEYRGSNEQYF. The chain is built from TRBV4-3 and TRBJ2-7, with 7 bases fitting TRBD1. J was trimmed by 5 bases and V by 4 bases; bases with no gene match: 11. Germline V gene data show CDR1 as LGHNA and CDR2 as YSLEER. The CDR3 covers 15 residues.

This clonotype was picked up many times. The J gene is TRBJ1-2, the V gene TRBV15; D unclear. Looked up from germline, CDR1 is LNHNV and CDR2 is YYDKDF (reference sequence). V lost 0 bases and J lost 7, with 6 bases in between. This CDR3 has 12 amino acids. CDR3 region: CATSRDFSGYTF. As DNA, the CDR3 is TGTGCCACCAGCAGAGATTTTAGTGGCTACACCTTC.

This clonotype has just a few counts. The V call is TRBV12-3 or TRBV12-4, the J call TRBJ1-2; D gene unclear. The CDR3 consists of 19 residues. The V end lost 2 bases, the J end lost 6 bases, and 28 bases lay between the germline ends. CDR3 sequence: CASSLLIGFVGDYTDGYTF. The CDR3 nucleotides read TGTGCCAGCAGTTTACTTATAGGGTTTGTGGGCGATTATACCGATGGCTACACCTTC.

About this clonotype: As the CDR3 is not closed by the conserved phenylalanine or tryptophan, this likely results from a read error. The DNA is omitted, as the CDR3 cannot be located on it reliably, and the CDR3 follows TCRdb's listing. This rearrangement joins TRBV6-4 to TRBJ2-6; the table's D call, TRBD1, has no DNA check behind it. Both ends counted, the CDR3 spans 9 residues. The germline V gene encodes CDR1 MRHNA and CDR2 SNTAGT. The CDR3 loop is CASSTGMDT.

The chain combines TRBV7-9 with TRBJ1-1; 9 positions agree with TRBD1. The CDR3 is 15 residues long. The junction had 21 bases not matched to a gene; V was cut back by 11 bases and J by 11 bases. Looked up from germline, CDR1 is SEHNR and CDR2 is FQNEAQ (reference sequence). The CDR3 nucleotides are TGTGCCCTGTCCACTAGCGGGACAGGGAGTCGGCGGGCTTTCTTT. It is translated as CALSTSGTGSRRAFF. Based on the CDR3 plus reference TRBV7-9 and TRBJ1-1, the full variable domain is DTGVSQNPRHKITKRGQNVTFRCDPISEHNRLYWYRQTLGQGPEFLTYFQNEAQLEKSRLLSDRFSAERPKGSFSTLEIQRTEQGDSAMYLCALSTSGTGSRRAFFGQGTRLTVV.

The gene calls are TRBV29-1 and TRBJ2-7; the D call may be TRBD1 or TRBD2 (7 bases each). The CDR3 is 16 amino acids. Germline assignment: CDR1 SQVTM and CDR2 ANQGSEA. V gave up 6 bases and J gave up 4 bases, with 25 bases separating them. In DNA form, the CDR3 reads TGCAGCGTCGAAACAGGGGAGGGGGCCAGCTTTTACGAGCAGTACTTC. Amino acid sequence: CSVETGEGASFYEQYF.

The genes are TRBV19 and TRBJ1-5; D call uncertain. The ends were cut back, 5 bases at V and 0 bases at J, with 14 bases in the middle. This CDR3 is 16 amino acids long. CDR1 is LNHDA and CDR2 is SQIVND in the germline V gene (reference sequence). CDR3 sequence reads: CASSAKGGYSNQPQHF. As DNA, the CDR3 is TGTGCCAGTAGTGCCAAGGGCGGTTATAGCAATCAGCCCCAGCATTTT.

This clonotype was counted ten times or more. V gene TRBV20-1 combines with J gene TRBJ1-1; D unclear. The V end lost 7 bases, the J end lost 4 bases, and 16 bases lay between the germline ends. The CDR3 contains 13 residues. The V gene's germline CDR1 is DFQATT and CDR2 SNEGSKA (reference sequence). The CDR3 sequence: CSVCDRWCTEAFF. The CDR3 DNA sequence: TGCAGTGTTTGCGACCGTTGGTGCACTGAAGCTTTCTTT.

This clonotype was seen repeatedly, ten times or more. Here the CDR3 reads CASSRDPRNTEEKLFF. In DNA form, the CDR3 reads TGTGCCAGCAGCCGAGACCCCAGGAACACGGAGGAAAAACTGTTTTTT. This chain links TRBV14 with TRBJ1-4; D is uncertain. This CDR3 has 16 amino acids. Germline V CDR1 and CDR2: SGHDN, FVKESK. Trimming cost V 4 bases and J 8 bases, with 20 bases left between them.

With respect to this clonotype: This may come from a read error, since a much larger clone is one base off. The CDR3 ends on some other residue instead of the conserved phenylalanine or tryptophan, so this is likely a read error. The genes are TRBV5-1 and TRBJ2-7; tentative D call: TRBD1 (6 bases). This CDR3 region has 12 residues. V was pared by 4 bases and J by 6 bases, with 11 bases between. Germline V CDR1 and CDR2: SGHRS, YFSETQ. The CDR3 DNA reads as TGCGCCAGCAGCCGCGAGGGGGTCGAGCAGTACCTC. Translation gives CASSREGVEQYL.

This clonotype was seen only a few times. The CDR3 region is CASSQETRASDEKLFF. CDR3 nucleotides: TGCGCCAGCAGCCAAGAAACCCGAGCCTCGGATGAAAAACTGTTTTTT. The rearrangement uses TRBV4-3 and TRBJ1-4; D is unresolved. The CDR3 extends over 16 amino acids. V was shortened by 0 bases and J by 6 bases, with 14 bases between the two germline ends. Per the germline V gene, CDR1 is LGHNA and CDR2 is YSLEER.

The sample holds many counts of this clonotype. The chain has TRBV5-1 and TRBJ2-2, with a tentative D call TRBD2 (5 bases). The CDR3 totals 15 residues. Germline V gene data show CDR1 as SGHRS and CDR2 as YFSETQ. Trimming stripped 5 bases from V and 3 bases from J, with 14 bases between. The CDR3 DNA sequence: TGCGCCAGCAGATGGGGAGTACGAGACACCGGGGAGCTGTTTTTT. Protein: CASRWGVRDTGELFF. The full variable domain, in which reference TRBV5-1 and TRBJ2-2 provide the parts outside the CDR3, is KAGVTQTPRYLIKTRGQQVTLSCSPISGHRSVSWYQQTPGQGLQFLFEYFSETQRNKGNFPGRFSGRQFSNSRSEMNVSTLELGDSALYLCASRWGVRDTGELFFGEGSRLTVL.

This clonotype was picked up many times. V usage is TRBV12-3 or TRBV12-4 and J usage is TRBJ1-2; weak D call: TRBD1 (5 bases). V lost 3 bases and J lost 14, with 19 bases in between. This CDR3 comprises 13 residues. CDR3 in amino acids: CASSLRQGLWETF. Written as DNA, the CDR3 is TGTGCCAGCAGTTTGCGGCAGGGTCTATGGGAGACCTTC.

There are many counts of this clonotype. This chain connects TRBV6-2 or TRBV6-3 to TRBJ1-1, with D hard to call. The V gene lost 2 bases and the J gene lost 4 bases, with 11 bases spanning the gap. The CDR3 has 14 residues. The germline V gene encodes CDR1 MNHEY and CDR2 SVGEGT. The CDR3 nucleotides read TGTGCCAGCAGTTACGGCCCTAGCGGCACTGAAGCTTTCTTT. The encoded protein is CASSYGPSGTEAFF.